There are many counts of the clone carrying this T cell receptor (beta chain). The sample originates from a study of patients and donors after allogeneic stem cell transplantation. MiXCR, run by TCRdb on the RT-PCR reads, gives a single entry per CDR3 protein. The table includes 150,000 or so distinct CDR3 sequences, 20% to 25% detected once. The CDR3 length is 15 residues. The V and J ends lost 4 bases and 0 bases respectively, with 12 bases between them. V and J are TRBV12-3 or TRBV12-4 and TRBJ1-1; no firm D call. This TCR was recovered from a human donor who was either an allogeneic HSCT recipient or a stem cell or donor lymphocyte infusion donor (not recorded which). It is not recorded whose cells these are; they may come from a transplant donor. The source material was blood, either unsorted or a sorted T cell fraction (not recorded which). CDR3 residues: CASSWRPFLNTEAFF. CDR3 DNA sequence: TGTGCCAGCAGTTGGAGACCGTTCCTGAACACTGAAGCTTTCTTT.